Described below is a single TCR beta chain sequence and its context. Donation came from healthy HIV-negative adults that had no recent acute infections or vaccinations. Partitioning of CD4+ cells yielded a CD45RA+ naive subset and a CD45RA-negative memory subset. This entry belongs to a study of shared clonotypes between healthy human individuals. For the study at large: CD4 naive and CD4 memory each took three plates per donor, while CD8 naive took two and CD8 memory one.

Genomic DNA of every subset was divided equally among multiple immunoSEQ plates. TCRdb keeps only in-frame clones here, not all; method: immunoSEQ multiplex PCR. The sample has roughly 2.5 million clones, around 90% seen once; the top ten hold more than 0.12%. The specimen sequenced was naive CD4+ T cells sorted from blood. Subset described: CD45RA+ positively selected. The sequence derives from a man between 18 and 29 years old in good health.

The CDR3 region has the DNA TGTGCCAGCAGCTCCGGACTAGCTCCCTACGAGCAGTACTTC. Translating gives CASSSGLAPYEQYF. The chain recombines TRBV5-4 with TRBJ2-7, with TRBD2 identical over 8 bases. Germline CDR1 is SGHNT and CDR2 is YYREEE (reference sequence). Trimming took 3 bases from V and 2 from J; bases not matched to a gene: 4. This CDR3 contains 14 residues.